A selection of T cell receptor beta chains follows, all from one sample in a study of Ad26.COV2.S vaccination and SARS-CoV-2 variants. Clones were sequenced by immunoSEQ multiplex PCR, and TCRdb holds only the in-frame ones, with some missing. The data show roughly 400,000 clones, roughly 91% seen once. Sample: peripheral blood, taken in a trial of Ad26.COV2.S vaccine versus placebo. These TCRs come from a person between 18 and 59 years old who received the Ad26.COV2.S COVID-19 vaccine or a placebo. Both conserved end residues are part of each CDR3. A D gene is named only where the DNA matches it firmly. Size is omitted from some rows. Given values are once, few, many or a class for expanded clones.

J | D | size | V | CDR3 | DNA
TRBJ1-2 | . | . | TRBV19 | CASSIGQSGPTF | TGTGCCAGTAGTATAGGGCAGTCCGGGCCCACCTTC
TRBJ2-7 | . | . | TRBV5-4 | CASSLAGDEQYF | TGTGCCAGCAGCTTGGCAGGGGACGAGCAGTACTTC
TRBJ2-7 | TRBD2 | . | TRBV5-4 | CASSSPGLAGIEQYF | TGTGCCAGCAGCTCCCCGGGACTAGCGGGTATCGAGCAGTACTTC
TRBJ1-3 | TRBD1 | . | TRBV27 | CASSLTRPTHRGRNTIYF | TGTGCCAGCAGTTTAACCCGCCCCACACACAGGGGGAGAAACACCATATATTTT
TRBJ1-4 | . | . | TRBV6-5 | CASSLNRDGEKLFF | TGTGCCAGCAGTCTTAACAGGGATGGTGAAAAACTGTTTTTT
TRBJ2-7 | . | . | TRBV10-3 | CAISVREYEQYF | TGTGCCATCAGTGTAAGGGAGTACGAGCAGTACTTC
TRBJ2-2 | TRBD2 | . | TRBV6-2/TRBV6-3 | CASSYTSGGSGELFF | TGTGCCAGCAGTTACACTAGCGGGGGTTCCGGGGAGCTGTTTTTT
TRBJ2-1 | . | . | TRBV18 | CASSPQESSYNEQFF | TGTGCCAGCTCACCACAGGAGAGCTCCTACAATGAGCAGTTCTTC
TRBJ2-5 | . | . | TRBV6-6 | CASSHFATGETQYF | TGTGCCAGCAGCCACTTCGCAACAGGGGAGACCCAGTACTTC
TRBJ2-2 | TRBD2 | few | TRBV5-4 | CASSQGLAGARGSGELFF | TGTGCCAGCAGCCAGGGACTAGCGGGAGCCAGGGGTTCCGGGGAGCTGTTTTTT
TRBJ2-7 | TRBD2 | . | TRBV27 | CASSRGLAGVTPKSHEQYF | TGTGCCAGCAGCAGGGGACTAGCGGGCGTAACCCCAAAAAGCCACGAGCAGTACTTC
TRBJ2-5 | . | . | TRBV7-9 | CASSLQSFGGAQFGETQYF | TGTGCCAGCAGCTTACAAAGCTTCGGTGGGGCCCAATTTGGAGAGACCCAGTACTTC
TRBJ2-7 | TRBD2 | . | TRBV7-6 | CASSLRLPGGENNEQYF | TGTGCCAGCAGCTTACGACTTCCGGGAGGGGAGAACAACGAGCAGTACTTC
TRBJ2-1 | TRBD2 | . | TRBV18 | CASSPSGRRHEQFF | TGTGCCAGCTCACCCAGCGGGAGGCGGCATGAGCAGTTCTTC
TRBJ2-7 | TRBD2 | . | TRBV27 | CASSPYALAGSYEQYF | TGTGCCAGCAGTCCCTACGCACTAGCGGGCTCCTACGAGCAGTACTTC
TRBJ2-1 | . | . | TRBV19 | CASSMFATAAPYNEQFF | TGTGCCAGTAGTATGTTTGCGACAGCAGCACCCTACAATGAGCAGTTCTTC
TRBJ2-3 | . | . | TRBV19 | CASSEQVSTDTQYF | TGTGCCAGTAGTGAACAAGTTAGCACAGATACGCAGTATTTT
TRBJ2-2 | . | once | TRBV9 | CASSPRGDYDTGELFF | TGTGCCAGCAGCCCGAGGGGGGACTATGACACCGGGGAGCTGTTTTTT
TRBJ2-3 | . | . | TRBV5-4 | CASSSKSAPTDTQYF | TGTGCCAGCAGCTCGAAAAGCGCACCGACAGATACGCAGTATTTT
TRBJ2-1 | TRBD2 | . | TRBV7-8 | CASSFRGLAGGGNEQFF | TGTGCCAGCAGCTTCCGCGGACTAGCGGGAGGGGGGAATGAGCAGTTCTTC
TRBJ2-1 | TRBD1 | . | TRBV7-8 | CASSPRGQGFINEQFF | TGTGCCAGCAGCCCTCGAGGACAGGGTTTTATAAATGAGCAGTTCTTC
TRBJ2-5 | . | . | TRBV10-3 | CAISERGSPETQYF | TGTGCCATCAGTGAGCGGGGGAGTCCGGAGACCCAGTACTTC
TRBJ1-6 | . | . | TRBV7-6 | CASSRGGPHSRGVLRNSPLHF | TGTGCCAGCAGTCGTGGAGGCCCCCATAGTCGGGGGGTCCTTAGAAATTCACCCCTCCACTTT
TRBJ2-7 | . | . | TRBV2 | CASRLDSPPYEQYF | TGTGCCAGCAGACTGGACAGTCCTCCCTACGAGCAGTACTTC
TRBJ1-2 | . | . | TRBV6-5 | CASSTVGPYGYTF | TGTGCCAGCAGTACAGTGGGACCTTATGGCTACACCTTC
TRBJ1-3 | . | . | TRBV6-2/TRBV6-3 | CASSRSTTIYF | TGTGCCAGCAGTAGGTCGACCACCATATATTTT
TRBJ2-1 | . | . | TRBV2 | CASMGGIGFNEQFF | TGTGCCAGCATGGGCGGGATCGGATTTAATGAGCAGTTCTTC
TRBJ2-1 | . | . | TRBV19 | CASSIDRAGPYNEQFF | TGTGCCAGTAGTATAGATAGGGCAGGGCCCTACAATGAGCAGTTCTTC
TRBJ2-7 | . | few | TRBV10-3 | CAISDATKTTYEQYF | TGTGCCATCAGTGATGCTACGAAAACCACCTACGAGCAGTACTTC
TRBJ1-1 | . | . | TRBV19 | CASTVPNSGYTEAFF | TGTGCCAGTACCGTACCCAACTCGGGGTACACTGAAGCTTTCTTT
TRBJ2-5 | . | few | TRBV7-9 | CASSLGDRKRAQYF | TGTGCCAGCAGCTTGGGTGACAGAAAGAGGGCCCAGTACTTC
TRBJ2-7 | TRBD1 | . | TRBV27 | CASSSSGQGIHEQYF | TGTGCCAGCAGCTCTTCGGGACAGGGGATCCACGAGCAGTACTTC
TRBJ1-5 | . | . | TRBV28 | CASSSPDWNSNQPQHF | TGTGCCAGCAGTTCTCCCGACTGGAATAGCAATCAGCCCCAGCATTTT
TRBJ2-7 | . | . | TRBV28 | CASSFVFYEQYF | TGTGCCAGCAGTTTCGTTTTTTACGAGCAGTACTTC
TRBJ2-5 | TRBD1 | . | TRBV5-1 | CASSLYGQGVRDF | TGCGCCAGCAGCTTGTACGGACAGGGGGTTAGGGACTTC
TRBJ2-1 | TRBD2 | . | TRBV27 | CASSFGPGLAGGEQFF | TGTGCCAGCAGTTTCGGCCCTGGACTAGCAGGAGGTGAGCAGTTCTTC
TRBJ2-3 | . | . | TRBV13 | CASRDQRGGKDTQYF | TGTGCCAGCAGGGACCAGCGAGGGGGGAAAGATACGCAGTATTTT
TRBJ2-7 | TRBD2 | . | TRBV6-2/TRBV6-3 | CASSYRFGGGLAVYEQYF | TGTGCCAGCAGTTACCGGTTCGGCGGGGGACTAGCGGTCTACGAGCAGTACTTC
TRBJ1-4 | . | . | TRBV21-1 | CASSKAGGHNEKLFF | TGTGCCAGCAGCAAAGCGGGGGGTCACAATGAAAAACTGTTTTTT
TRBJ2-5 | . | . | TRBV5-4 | CASSLGGVLETQYF | TGTGCCAGCAGCTTGGGTGGAGTACTGGAGACCCAGTACTTC
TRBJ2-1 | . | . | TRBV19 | CASSSTPGLNDNEQFF | TGTGCCAGTAGTTCGACTCCTGGTCTAAACGACAATGAGCAGTTCTTC
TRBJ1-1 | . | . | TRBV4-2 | CASSSRTANTEAFF | TGTGCCAGCAGCTCGCGGACAGCGAACACTGAAGCTTTCTTT
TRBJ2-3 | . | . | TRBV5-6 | CASSSQRRGTDTQYF | TGTGCCAGCAGCTCACAGAGGCGCGGCACAGATACGCAGTATTTT
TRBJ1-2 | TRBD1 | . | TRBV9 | CASSSRQGANYGYTF | TGTGCCAGCAGCTCCCGACAGGGGGCTAACTATGGCTACACCTTC
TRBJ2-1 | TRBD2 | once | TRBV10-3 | CAMRGGANEQFF | TGTGCCATGAGGGGAGGGGCCAATGAGCAGTTCTTC
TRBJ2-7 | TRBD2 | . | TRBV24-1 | CASEPGLSTYEQYF | TGTGCCTCTGAACCGGGACTATCAACCTACGAGCAGTACTTC
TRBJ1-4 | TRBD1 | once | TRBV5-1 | CASSQDRNFFFSNEKLFF | TGCGCCAGCAGCCAGGACAGGAACTTCTTCTTTTCTAATGAAAAACTGTTTTTT
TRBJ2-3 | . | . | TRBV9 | CASSPEGVDTQYF | TGTGCCAGCAGCCCAGAAGGAGTAGATACGCAGTATTTT
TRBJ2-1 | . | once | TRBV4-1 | CASSQITSEQFF | TGCGCCAGCAGCCAAATAACTAGTGAGCAGTTCTTC
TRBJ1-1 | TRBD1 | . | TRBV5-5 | CASSWRTGGRYTEAFF | TGTGCCAGCAGCTGGAGAACAGGGGGCAGATACACTGAAGCTTTCTTT
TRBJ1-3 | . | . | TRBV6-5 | CASSYGGVSSGNTIYF | TGTGCCAGCAGTTACGGGGGGGTCAGCTCTGGAAACACCATATATTTT
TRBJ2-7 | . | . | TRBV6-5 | CASSYSEASWDEQYF | TGTGCCAGCAGTTACTCGGAGGCTAGCTGGGACGAGCAGTACTTC
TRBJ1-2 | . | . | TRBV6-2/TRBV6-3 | CASSPPRTDPLYGYTF | TGTGCCAGCAGTCCCCCAAGGACAGACCCGTTGTATGGCTACACCTTC
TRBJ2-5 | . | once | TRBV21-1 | CASSKALAEETQYF | TGTGCCAGCAGCAAAGCGCTAGCGGAAGAGACCCAGTACTTC
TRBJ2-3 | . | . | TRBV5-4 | CASSLARPGPSTDTQYF | TGTGCCAGCAGCTTGGCGAGGCCGGGTCCTAGCACAGATACGCAGTATTTT
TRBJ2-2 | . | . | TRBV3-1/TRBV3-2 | CASSQGPYSTGELFF | TGTGCCAGCAGCCAAGGTCCCTACTCAACCGGGGAGCTGTTTTTT
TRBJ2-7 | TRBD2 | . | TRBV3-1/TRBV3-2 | CASSQVEGLAGARYF | TGTGCCAGCAGCCAAGTGGAGGGACTAGCGGGAGCTCGGTACTTC
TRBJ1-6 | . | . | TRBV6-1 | CASSEIQAYNSPLHF | TGTGCCAGCAGTGAAATCCAGGCATATAATTCACCCCTCCACTTT
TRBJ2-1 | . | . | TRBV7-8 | CASSLDQSSYNEQFF | TGTGCCAGCAGCTTAGACCAGAGCTCCTACAATGAGCAGTTCTTC
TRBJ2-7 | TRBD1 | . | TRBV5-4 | CASSRDRGTYEQYF | TGTGCCAGCAGCCGTGACAGGGGCACTTACGAGCAGTACTTC